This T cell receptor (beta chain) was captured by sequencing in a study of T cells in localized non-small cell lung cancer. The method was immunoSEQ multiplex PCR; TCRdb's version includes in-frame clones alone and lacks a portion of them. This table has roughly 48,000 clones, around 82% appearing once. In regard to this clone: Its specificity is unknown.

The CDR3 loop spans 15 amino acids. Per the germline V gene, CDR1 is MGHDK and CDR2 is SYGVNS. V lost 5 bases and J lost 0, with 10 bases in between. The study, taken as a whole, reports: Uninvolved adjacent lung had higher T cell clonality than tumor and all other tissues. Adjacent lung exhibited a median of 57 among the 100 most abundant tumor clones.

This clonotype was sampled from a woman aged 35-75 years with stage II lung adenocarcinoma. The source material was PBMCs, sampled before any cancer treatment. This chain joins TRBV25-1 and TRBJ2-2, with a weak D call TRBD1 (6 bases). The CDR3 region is CASSSRTANTGELFF. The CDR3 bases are TGTGCCAGCAGTTCGAGGACAGCGAACACCGGGGAGCTGTTTTTT.